Following are 10 T cell receptor beta chains from one sample sequenced in a study of T-cell memory formation after mild COVID-19. In TCRdb, the 5' RACE reads were re-called with MiXCR into one record per CDR3 protein. The data hold a few hundred thousand distinct CDR3 sequences, with roughly 14% observed a single time. Material: PBMCs or a T cell subset sorted from them (not recorded which). These receptors came from a man between 18 and 29 years old who had mild COVID-19 (a few samples of this study predate the infection). Cell type and time point are not known.

This clonotype has ten or more counts. This sequence joins TRBV4-2 and TRBJ2-3; D is ambiguous. The CDR3 runs 13 residues. V lost 2 bases and J 4 bases, leaving 7 bases between the germline ends. Per the germline V gene, CDR1 is LGHNA and CDR2 is YNFKEQ. The CDR3 region is CASSQPGSDTQYF. CDR3 nucleotides: TGTGCCAGCAGCCAACCCGGATCAGATACGCAGTATTTT.

V usage is TRBV6-2 or TRBV6-3 and J usage is TRBJ2-2; 7 positions agree with TRBD1. This CDR3 region has 17 residues. Germline V gene data show CDR1 as MNHEY and CDR2 as SVGEGT. Trimming took 2 bases from V and 4 from J; bases not matched to a gene: 10. For the CDR3, the DNA is TGTGCCAGCAGTTACCGGTCCGACAGGGTTCTCACCGGGGAGCTGTTTTTT. It encodes CASSYRSDRVLTGELFF.

This clonotype was observed a few times. V gene TRBV20-1 combines with J gene TRBJ2-5; tentative D call: TRBD2 (5 bases). Per germline, CDR1 DFQATT and CDR2 SNEGSKA (reference sequence). Trimming cost V 6 bases and J 5 bases, with 10 bases left between them. The length of the CDR3 is 11 residues. The DNA for the CDR3 is TGCAGTGCCACACTAGGGGAGACCCAGTACTTC. It specifies CSATLGETQYF.

The J gene is TRBJ1-6, the V gene TRBV19; TRBD1 matches 7 bases. The J segment lost 7 bases and the V segment lost 1 base, leaving 10 bases of the junction unmatched. The V gene's germline CDR1 is LNHDA and CDR2 SQIVND (reference sequence). The length of the CDR3 is 17 residues. In nucleotides, the CDR3 is TGTGCCAGTAGTATAGGGGATATGGGACAGCCAAATTCACCCCTCCACTTT. Translated, it gives CASSIGDMGQPNSPLHF. The whole variable domain, remainder taken from reference TRBV19 and TRBJ1-6, is DGGITQSPKYLFRKEGQNVTLSCEQNLNHDAMYWYRQDPGQGLRLIYYSQIVNDFQKGDIAEGYSVSREKKESFPLTVTSAQKNPTAFYLCASSIGDMGQPNSPLHFGNGTRLTVT.

Only a few counts were recorded for this clonotype. This CDR3 is CASSLPVVGPRSTDTQYF. The DNA for the CDR3 is TGTGCCAGCAGCTTACCGGTAGTGGGCCCGCGATCCACAGATACGCAGTATTTT. V and J are TRBV7-8 and TRBJ2-3; no reliable D call. The germline V and J ends were trimmed by 2 bases and 2 bases, with 20 bases remaining between them. The CDR3 length is 18 residues. Looked up from germline, CDR1 is SGHVS and CDR2 is FQNEAQ.

The V and J genes are TRBV4-2 and TRBJ1-4, with D possibly being TRBD1 (5 bases). The CDR3 loop spans 13 amino acids. Germline loops: CDR1 LGHNA, CDR2 YNFKEQ. Trimming pared 8 bases from V and 3 bases from J, leaving 10 bases between. In DNA form, the CDR3 reads TGTGCCAGCCAAGAGACAGCTAATGAAAAACTGTTTTTT. It specifies CASQETANEKLFF.

This rearrangement joins TRBV3-1 to TRBJ2-5, with 7 bases aligning to TRBD2. This CDR3 region has 19 residues. CDR1 is LGHDT, CDR2 YNNKEL, per germline (reference sequence). The ends lost 3 bases at V and 2 bases at J; junction bases unmatched: 18. The CDR3: CASSQGSSALADLQETQYF. In DNA, the CDR3 is TGTGCCAGCAGCCAGGGGTCCTCGGCCCTAGCGGACCTACAAGAGACCCAGTACTTC.

CDR3 amino acids: CASSPGLRATDTQYF. CDR3 DNA sequence: TGTGCCAGCAGCCCCGGGCTCAGGGCGACAGATACGCAGTATTTT. The chain uses TRBV5-6 and TRBJ2-3, with D possibly TRBD1 on 5 matching bases. This CDR3 spans 15 amino acids. The V gene's germline CDR1 is SGHDT and CDR2 YYEEEE. V was clipped by 4 bases and J by 3 bases, with 15 bases between them.

This clonotype was counted between two and nine times. The chain combines TRBV5-1 with TRBJ1-1; D gene unclear. In germline, CDR1 is SGHRS, CDR2 YFSETQ. The CDR3 has 13 residues. Between the trimmed V and J ends, which lost 3 bases and 1 base, there was a span of 7 bases. The chain's CDR3 is CASSSTQNTEAFF. The CDR3 coding sequence is TGCGCCAGCAGCTCAACACAGAACACTGAAGCTTTCTTT.

This chain joins TRBV20-1 and TRBJ2-7; unclear D gene. The germline V gene encodes CDR1 DFQATT and CDR2 SNEGSKA (reference sequence). The germline V and J ends were trimmed by 0 bases and 2 bases, with 23 bases remaining between them. The CDR3 is 18 amino acids. The CDR3 nucleotides are TGCAGTGCTAGAGATTCAGTAACAGAAACCACTGCCACCTACGAGCAGTACGTC. Amino acid sequence: CSARDSVTETTATYEQYV.